This T cell receptor (beta chain) is from a study of cytomegalovirus exposure and HLA in healthy donors. Study details: Early released data comprised approximately 85 million unique TCRs from HLA-typed donors. Study-level findings and limits: The majority of CMV-associated TCR beta chains were reported as apparently HLA-restricted in a later analysis. An analysis done earlier found most TCR beta V segments productive about 87% or about 30% of the time.

This CDR3 region has 15 residues. The ends lost 4 bases at V and 5 bases at J; junction bases unmatched: 10. CDR1 is SGHAT and CDR2 is FQNNGV in the germline V gene. For this clone: Its target is not known.

This PCR relied on a set of 60 Vbeta primers and 13 Jbeta primers. Clones were sequenced by immunoSEQ multiplex PCR, and TCRdb holds only the in-frame ones, with some missing. The sample contains approximately 100,000 clones, roughly 86% of which appear only once. This sequence originates from a man between 25 and 39 years old in good health and CMV-seropositive. Sequenced input: PBMCs. The V and J genes are TRBV11-2 and TRBJ2-5; 7 bases agree with TRBD2. The CDR3: CASSSVRGRVETQYF. The CDR3 nucleotides are TGTGCCAGCAGCTCCGTCCGAGGGAGGGTGGAGACCCAGTACTTC.